This T cell receptor beta chain is from a study of blood T cell repertoires in COVID-19. Across the study: Researchers got acute and convalescent COVID-19 samples from the United States, Italy and Spain. In each case, the material was cDNA or gDNA derived from T cells, B-cell-depleted T cells, or PBMCs.

This clone was detected only a few times. Original data processing: Nucleated cell counts were estimated from reference gene primer amplification. Profiling relied on immunoSEQ multiplex PCR, and the TCRdb table lists in-frame clones only, not all of them. V, J and clone size reflect that table, while D and trimming were determined from the DNA. The sample records about 290,000 clones, about 90% being singletons. The receptor comes from a woman aged 30 to 39 with COVID-19, enrolled during active disease. The material sequenced was peripheral blood.

The DNA for the CDR3 is TGTGCCTGGAGACAGACCGCCTCGCCTGAAGCTTTCTTT. It codes for CAWRQTASPEAFF. The chain couples TRBV30 to TRBJ1-1; D not certain. This CDR3 has 13 residues. V was pared by 3 bases and J by 6 bases, with 14 bases between. Germline CDR1 reads GTSNPN; CDR2 reads SVGIG (reference sequence).